The 12 T cell receptor beta chains reported below all come from one sample, sequenced in a study of technical replicates of blood from a handful of donors. Sequenced by immunoSEQ multiplex PCR; TCRdb stores in-frame clones only, minus some. The data contain tens of thousands of clones, over 75% of them singletons. The sample taken for sequencing was T cells isolated from PBMCs. All receptors come from a human donor in good health.

V usage is TRBV19 and J usage is TRBJ2-7, with 14 positions matching TRBD2. V was pared by 6 bases and J by 6 bases, with 4 bases of the junction left unmatched. The CDR3 covers 14 residues. Germline V lookup: CDR1 LNHDA, CDR2 SQIVND (reference sequence). CDR3 DNA: TGTGCCAGTAGCCCCGGGACTAGCGGGAGCGAGCAGTACTTC. It yields the protein CASSPGTSGSEQYF.

V and J are TRBV30 and TRBJ1-1; D is perhaps TRBD1 (5 bases). Germline lookup yields CDR1 GTSNPN and CDR2 SVGIG (reference sequence). The CDR3 runs to 13 residues. The germline V and J ends were trimmed by 2 bases and 1 base, with 8 bases remaining between them. The CDR3 spells CAWSLGQNTEAFF. CDR3 nucleotide sequence: TGTGCCTGGAGTTTAGGACAGAACACTGAAGCTTTCTTT.

This sequence joins TRBV28 and TRBJ2-7; 7 nucleotides agree with TRBD1. The CDR3 extends over 13 amino acids. CDR1 MDHEN and CDR2 SYDVKM come from the germline V gene. V was clipped by 7 bases and J by 2 bases; unmatched bases: 5. The CDR3: CASTLGTAYEQYF. CDR3 nucleotide sequence: TGTGCCAGCACCCTAGGGACAGCCTACGAGCAGTACTTC.

The gene calls are TRBV23-1 and TRBJ2-3; D is possibly TRBD1 (8 bases). TRBV23-1 falls under the ORF class, with uncertain function. The CDR3 is 20 residues long. V lost 7 bases to trimming and J lost 2 bases, with 31 bases between them. In nucleotides, the CDR3 is TGCGCCAGCACAGGGGGCGAAAGGACGGGACTAACGGCGGACACAGATACGCAGTATTTT. This gives the protein CASTGGERTGLTADTDTQYF.

The rearrangement uses TRBV6-5 and TRBJ2-7; D is possibly TRBD1 (6 bases). This CDR3 is 14 amino acids long. Per the germline V gene, CDR1 is MNHEY and CDR2 is SVGAGI. V lost 5 bases, J lost 3 bases, and 14 bases lay in between. The CDR3 region has the DNA TGTGCCAGCAGTGACGGACAGCGCGTCTACGAGCAGTACTTC. It codes for CASSDGQRVYEQYF.

The chain employs TRBV7-3 and TRBJ1-2, with 8 bases aligning to TRBD1. J gave up 5 bases and V 2 bases, and 1 base lay outside the gene matches. Germline V gives CDR1 SGHTA, CDR2 FQGTGA. CDR3 length: 13 residues. The CDR3: CASSLDRGYGYTF. The DNA of the CDR3 is TGTGCCAGCAGCTTAGACAGGGGTTATGGCTACACCTTC.

V and J are TRBV9 and TRBJ2-3; TRBD1 might be the D (5 bases). V lost 2 bases to trimming and J lost 2 bases, with 18 bases between them. Germline-derived CDR1 and CDR2 are SGDLS and YYNGEE. This CDR3 spans 17 amino acids. CDR3 DNA: TGTGCCAGCAGCGTCTCTGGGGCAAAGAACCCCACAGATACGCAGTATTTT. The encoded protein is CASSVSGAKNPTDTQYF.

The chain has TRBV30 and TRBJ1-5; D possibly corresponds to TRBD1 (5 bases). This CDR3 contains 15 residues. Germline assignment: CDR1 GTSNPN and CDR2 SVGIG (reference sequence). Deletions cut 0 bases from V and 4 bases from J, with 13 bases between. CDR3 sequence: CAWSVSGGFNQPQHF. In DNA, the CDR3 is TGTGCCTGGAGTGTATCGGGGGGTTTTAATCAGCCCCAGCATTTT.

The chain carries TRBV19 and TRBJ2-3; TRBD2 might be the D (6 bases). Trimming removed 8 bases from V and 5 bases from J, with 17 bases in between. The CDR3 covers 14 residues. Germline V lookup: CDR1 LNHDA, CDR2 SQIVND (reference sequence). Here the CDR3 DNA reads TGTGCCAGTTCGTGGGGGGTTAAGGAAGATACGCAGTATTTT. Translation gives CASSWGVKEDTQYF. The full variable domain, rest sourced from reference TRBV19 and TRBJ2-3, is DGGITQSPKYLFRKEGQNVTLSCEQNLNHDAMYWYRQDPGQGLRLIYYSQIVNDFQKGDIAEGYSVSREKKESFPLTVTSAQKNPTAFYLCASSWGVKEDTQYFGPGTRLTVL.

The V call is TRBV16, the J call TRBJ1-5, with TRBD1 as a possible D gene (5 bases). From germline, CDR1 is KGHSY and CDR2 FQNENV. The CDR3 has 14 residues. Trimming stripped 0 bases from V and 6 bases from J, with 9 bases between. Here the CDR3 reads CASSQSGDGQPQHF. The CDR3 DNA reads as TGTGCCAGCAGCCAATCAGGGGATGGTCAGCCCCAGCATTTT.

V is TRBV4-1 and J is TRBJ2-2, with TRBD2 matching over 10 bases. Germline lookup yields CDR1 MGHRA and CDR2 YSYEKL. The length of the CDR3 is 20 residues. V was pared by 1 base and J by 0 bases, with 11 bases of the junction left unmatched. This CDR3 is CASSQVGVLAGVANTGELFF. For the CDR3, the DNA is TGCGCCAGCAGCCAAGTGGGAGTTCTAGCGGGAGTTGCGAACACCGGGGAGCTGTTTTTT.

The rearrangement uses TRBV9 and TRBJ1-2; 11 bases map to TRBD1. CDR3 length: 14 amino acids. The germline V gene has CDR1 SGDLS and CDR2 YYNGEE. Trimming cost V 3 bases and J 7 bases; bases outside gene matches: 5. CDR3 DNA sequence: TGTGCCAGCAGCGAGGACAGGGGGCTTCTTGGCTACACCTTC. This translates into CASSEDRGLLGYTF.